Below, 11 T cell receptor beta chains from the same sample are listed, as sequenced in a study of post-analysis software for immune sequencing data. Unique-molecular-identifier-tagged TCR beta cDNA libraries were used. From the PCR reads, TCRdb called clonotypes with MiXCR, one entry per CDR3 protein. The data hold about 160,000 distinct CDR3 sequences, with about 34% observed a single time. The source was blood, collected after autologous hematopoietic stem cell transplantation. These receptors were collected from a girl aged 10 to 17 with multiple sclerosis.

This chain joins TRBV29-1 and TRBJ2-7; D gene unclear. Germline lookup yields CDR1 SQVTM and CDR2 ANQGSEA. Trimming shortened V by 4 bases and J by 2 bases, and 6 bases separated the two germline ends. This CDR3 contains 11 residues. In DNA form, the CDR3 reads TGCAGCGTTGGAGAAGCCTACGAGCAGTACTTC. It specifies CSVGEAYEQYF.

This clonotype was seen ten or more times. The J gene is TRBJ2-7, the V gene TRBV12-3 or TRBV12-4; no clear D gene. The CDR3 sequence is 12 residues long. V lost 4 bases and J lost 4, with 8 bases in between. The CDR3, as DNA: TGTGCCAGCAGTTCACAGTGTTACGAGCAGTACTTC. Amino acid sequence: CASSSQCYEQYF.

The rearrangement links TRBV11-3 to TRBJ1-2, with 7 bases aligning to TRBD1. The CDR3 is made up of 15 amino acids. CDR1 and CDR2 from the germline V gene are SGHNT and YENEEA. The V and J ends lost 6 bases and 7 bases, in that order; junction bases with no gene match: 14. The CDR3 sequence: CASRQDAGTDGGYTF. The CDR3 DNA reads as TGTGCCAGCAGACAAGACGCCGGGACAGACGGTGGCTACACCTTC.

On this clonotype: A much larger clone lies one base from this, so it may be a read error. The chain joins TRBV29-1 to TRBJ2-5, with 9 bases identical to TRBD1. The CDR3 has 14 amino acids. The germline gives CDR1 SQVTM, CDR2 ANQGSEA. The CDR3 spells CSVEGDRAQEIQYF. Written as DNA, the CDR3 is TGCAGCGTTGAAGGGGACAGGGCACAAGAGATCCAGTACTTC.

This clonotype was seen many times. The genes are TRBV20-1 and TRBJ1-4; possibly TRBD1 for D (5 bases). Germline assignment: CDR1 DFQATT and CDR2 SNEGSKA (reference sequence). Trimming removed 6 bases from V and 5 bases from J, with 13 bases in between. This CDR3 is 13 amino acids long. This CDR3 reads CSAPGLKNEKLFF. The CDR3 coding sequence is TGCAGTGCCCCAGGGTTGAAGAATGAAAAACTGTTTTTT.

J is TRBJ1-2 and V is TRBV5-5; D might be TRBD1 (5 bases). Looked up from germline, CDR1 is SGHKS and CDR2 is YYEKEE (reference sequence). The V end lost 0 bases, the J end lost 4 bases, and 13 bases lay between the germline ends. The CDR3 spans 15 residues. CDR3 DNA sequence: TGTGCCAGCAGCTTGGCCGCCGACAGCCTCTATGGCTACACCTTC. Its protein product is CASSLAADSLYGYTF.

J is TRBJ2-5 and V is TRBV25-1, with 11 bases that match TRBD1. The CDR3 is made up of 20 amino acids. V lost 1 base to trimming and J lost 2 bases; unmatched junction nucleotides: 15. Germline values: CDR1 MGHDK, CDR2 SYGVNS. CDR3 bases: TGTGCCAGCAGTGAATTAGGGCCCGGGACAGGGGGAGATGAGCAAGAGACCCAGTACTTC. Protein sequence: CASSELGPGTGGDEQETQYF.

V and J are TRBV29-1 and TRBJ2-3; TRBD2 matches 12 bases. The CDR3 has 16 amino acids. Looked up from germline, CDR1 is SQVTM and CDR2 is ANQGSEA. The trim removed 1 base at V and 3 bases at J, leaving 5 bases unmatched. Here the CDR3 DNA reads TGCAGCGTTGAAGTAGGTCTAGCGGGAGGGACAGATACGCAGTATTTT. Its translation: CSVEVGLAGGTDTQYF.

The chain employs TRBV29-1 and TRBJ2-3, with TRBD2 as a possible D gene (6 bases). CDR1 is SQVTM and CDR2 is ANQGSEA in the germline V gene. The CDR3 contains 15 residues. The ends were cut back, 1 base at V and 4 bases at J, with 15 bases in the middle. The CDR3 sequence is CSVEAGVERADTQYF. CDR3 sequence (DNA): TGCAGCGTTGAAGCGGGGGTAGAGCGGGCAGATACGCAGTATTTT.

CDR3 loop: CASRVRDNNNSPLHF. CDR3 in DNA: TGTGCCAGCAGAGTACGGGACAACAATAATTCACCCCTCCACTTT. This chain links TRBV12-3 or TRBV12-4 with TRBJ1-6, with D perhaps matching TRBD1 (6 bases). Trimming left V 6 bases short and J 5 bases short, with 14 bases between. The CDR3 spans 15 residues.

As concerns this clonotype: This clone may be a read error of a much larger clone one base away. This sequence joins TRBV13 and TRBJ2-5, with no clear D. V was pared by 3 bases and J by 11 bases, with 16 bases between. Germline assignment: CDR1 PRHDT and CDR2 FYEKMQ (reference sequence). The CDR3 is 13 amino acids. Here the CDR3 reads CASSLGSPGEQYF. The CDR3 bases are TGTGCCAGCAGCTTGGGTAGTCCGGGTGAGCAGTACTTC.